This TCR beta chain was recorded in a study of T cells in Graves' hyperthyroidism and ophthalmopathy. General study findings and limits: Clonotypes that were expanded in thyroid above 0.001 mostly appeared in blood too. Ophthalmopathy, as predicted by the model, came a median 6.5 months after the prediction.

It was RNA transcripts that yielded the amplified TCR beta CDR3 regions. In the first-round RT-PCR of the TCR CDR3, the HTBI primer set was used. Each CDR3 protein is one row after TCRdb ran MiXCR on the multiplex PCR reads. The table lists a few hundred thousand distinct CDR3 sequences, approximately 14% of them singletons. With respect to this clonotype: Its antigen remains unknown.

Absence of ophthalmopathy progression within 18 months defined stable Graves' hyperthyroidism. Uncontrolled infection, other autoimmune disease, pregnancy and lactation each barred patients from inclusion. The clonotype comes from a woman younger than 30 with Graves' hyperthyroidism. Sequenced material: blood.

The CDR3 nucleotides are TGTGCCAGCAGCGTAGCCCCTAGTTGGTACAATGAGCAGTTCTTC. Encoded protein: CASSVAPSWYNEQFF. The chain recombines TRBV9 with TRBJ2-1; the D is unclear. Germline lookup yields CDR1 SGDLS and CDR2 YYNGEE. With 0 bases removed from V and 4 bases from J, the gap between germline ends came to 11 bases. The CDR3 spans 15 residues.